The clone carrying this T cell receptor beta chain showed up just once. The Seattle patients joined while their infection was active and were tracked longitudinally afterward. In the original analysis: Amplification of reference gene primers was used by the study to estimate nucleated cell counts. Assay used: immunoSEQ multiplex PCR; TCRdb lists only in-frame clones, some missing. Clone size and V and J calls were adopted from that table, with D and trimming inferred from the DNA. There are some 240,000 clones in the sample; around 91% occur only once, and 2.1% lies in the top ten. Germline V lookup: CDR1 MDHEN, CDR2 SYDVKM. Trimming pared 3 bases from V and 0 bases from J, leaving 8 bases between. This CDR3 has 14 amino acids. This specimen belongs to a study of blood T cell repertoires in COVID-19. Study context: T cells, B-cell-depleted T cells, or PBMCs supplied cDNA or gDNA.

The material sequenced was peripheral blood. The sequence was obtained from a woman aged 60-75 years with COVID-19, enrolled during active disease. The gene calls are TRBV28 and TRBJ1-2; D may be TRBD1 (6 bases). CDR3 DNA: TGTGCCAGCAGTTTGGGGACAACTAACTATGGCTACACCTTC. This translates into CASSLGTTNYGYTF.